This T cell receptor beta chain was identified during a study of regulatory T cells in long-lasting Graves disease. Sequencing libraries for TCR beta were prepared with iRepertoire HTBI primers and Arm-PCR of CDR3 regions. Via MiXCR, TCRdb re-called the multiplex PCR reads, giving one row per CDR3 protein. The table lists around 360,000 distinct CDR3 sequences, roughly 17% of them singletons. The CDR3 is 17 amino acids. After removal of 1 base from V and 1 base from J, the junction contained 6 bases not matched to a gene. Germline loops: CDR1 MNHEY, CDR2 SMNVEV (reference sequence). Noted time point: newly diagnosed GD, antithyroid drugs for less than 3 months. RNA extracted from PBMCs served as the sequencing template. This clonotype was observed at least ten times. The data were also submitted as part of a second study, on T cells in Graves' hyperthyroidism and ophthalmopathy.

V gene TRBV27 combines with J gene TRBJ1-1, with 10 bases that match TRBD1. The starting material was peripheral blood mononuclear cells (PBMCs), obtained at new diagnosis, from a patient treated with antithyroid drugs. This receptor was obtained from a woman aged 18-29 years with Graves disease. The CDR3 region is CASSLYDRGPRNTEAFF. The DNA of the CDR3 is TGTGCCAGCAGTTTATATGACAGGGGGCCCCGGAACACTGAAGCTTTCTTT.